A single sample is the source of the 8 T cell receptor beta chains below, sequenced in a study of blood T cell repertoires in COVID-19. The table came from immunoSEQ multiplex PCR; TCRdb's copy has only in-frame clones and leaves some out. The sample includes more than 80,000 clones, about 80% of them seen just once. Sequencing was carried out using peripheral blood. The receptors were sampled from a human donor in a cohort sampled during active COVID-19.

This chain connects TRBV9 to TRBJ2-2, with D possibly matching TRBD1 (5 bases). This CDR3 contains 14 residues. Germline CDR1 SGDLS, CDR2 YYNGEE. Trimming took 0 bases from V and 3 from J, leaving 6 bases between them. CDR3 sequence: CASSVVGDTGELFF. In nucleotides, the CDR3 is TGTGCCAGCAGCGTAGTAGGGGACACCGGGGAGCTGTTTTTT.

The CDR3 sequence: CASSRGTDTQYF. For the CDR3, the DNA is TGTGCCAGCAGTCGCGGCACAGATACGCAGTATTTT. This chain uses TRBV27 with TRBJ2-3; D ambiguous. Germline V CDR1 and CDR2: MNHEY, SMNVEV (reference sequence). The CDR3 has 12 amino acids. The V gene lost 5 bases and the J gene lost 1 base, with 4 bases spanning the gap.

V usage is TRBV6-5 and J usage is TRBJ2-5; D is possibly TRBD1 (5 bases). Trimming removed 3 bases from V and 4 bases from J, with 15 bases in between. CDR1 and CDR2 (germline): MNHEY, SVGAGI. The CDR3 is 15 residues long. CDR3 loop: CASSYGSNRGETQYF. CDR3 in DNA: TGTGCCAGCAGTTATGGATCAAATAGGGGAGAGACCCAGTACTTC.

The V and J genes are TRBV14 and TRBJ2-5, with D possibly being TRBD2 (5 bases). Looked up from germline, CDR1 is SGHDN and CDR2 is FVKESK. V lost 4 bases and J 3 bases, leaving 15 bases between the germline ends. The CDR3 consists of 15 residues. The CDR3, as DNA: TGTGCCAGCAGCCGGATCAAAGGGAGAGAAGAGACCCAGTACTTC. Its translation is CASSRIKGREETQYF.

The chain is built from TRBV19 and TRBJ2-3; 9 bases map to TRBD2. The trim removed 0 bases at V and 6 bases at J, leaving 16 bases unmatched. In germline, CDR1 is LNHDA, CDR2 SQIVND (reference sequence). The CDR3 spans 19 residues. CDR3 bases: TGTGCCAGTAGTATAGATCACCTCGGACTAGCGCCCCGCGGGGATACGCAGTATTTT. This codes for CASSIDHLGLAPRGDTQYF. The whole variable domain, filled in from reference TRBV19 and TRBJ2-3, reads DGGITQSPKYLFRKEGQNVTLSCEQNLNHDAMYWYRQDPGQGLRLIYYSQIVNDFQKGDIAEGYSVSREKKESFPLTVTSAQKNPTAFYLCASSIDHLGLAPRGDTQYFGPGTRLTVL.

The rearrangement uses TRBV5-1 and TRBJ1-1; D gene uncertain. The CDR3 consists of 15 residues. Germline values: CDR1 SGHRS, CDR2 YFSETQ. Trimming shortened V by 3 bases and J by 0 bases, and 12 bases separated the two germline ends. CDR3 region: CASSYSPTVNTEAFF. DNA of the CDR3: TGCGCCAGCAGCTACAGTCCGACGGTGAACACTGAAGCTTTCTTT.

This clone turned up a few times. V and J are TRBV11-2 and TRBJ1-2; D is uncertain. The CDR3 runs to 15 residues. Trimming shortened V by 2 bases and J by 0 bases, and 10 bases separated the two germline ends. Germline CDR1 and CDR2: SGHAT and FQNNGV. CDR3 region: CASSLSLGPNYGYTF. CDR3 DNA sequence: TGTGCCAGCAGCTTAAGTTTGGGCCCTAACTATGGCTACACCTTC.

The CDR3 DNA is TGTGCCAGCTCACCAGGGACAGGTGGCACGTACGAGCAGTACTTC. This translates into CASSPGTGGTYEQYF. The chain recombines TRBV18 with TRBJ2-7; TRBD1 agrees at 8 bases. Per germline, CDR1 KGHSH and CDR2 LQKENI. The V gene end was trimmed by 2 bases and the J gene end by 4 bases; junction bases not matched to a gene: 7. The CDR3 loop spans 15 amino acids.